This T cell receptor (beta chain) was identified during a study of regulatory T cells in long-lasting Graves disease. Time point noted: newly diagnosed GD, antithyroid drugs for less than 3 months. Preparation of the TCR library used RNA extracted from PBMCs. The CDR3 is 16 residues long. Germline CDR1 reads MDHEN; CDR2 reads SYDVKM. Trimming left V 8 bases short and J 6 bases short, with 22 bases between. CDR3 regions were amplified by Arm-PCR using iRepertoire HTBI primers to build TCR beta libraries. A single record per CDR3 protein comes from TCRdb applying MiXCR to the multiplex PCR reads. The sample holds 400,000 to 500,000 distinct CDR3 sequences, 16% seen once. This sample also belongs to another study, concerning T cells in Graves' hyperthyroidism and ophthalmopathy. This second study says: A first-round RT-PCR of the TCR CDR3 used the HTBI primer set. Blood also contained most expanded thyroid clonotypes above 0.001.

Source: peripheral blood mononuclear cells (PBMCs), taken at new diagnosis, from a patient treated with antithyroid drugs. The TCR was taken from a young woman with Graves disease. The chain recombines TRBV28 with TRBJ1-4; a possible D gene is TRBD1 (6 bases). The CDR3 region is CASGGEGGQIYEKLFF. DNA of the CDR3: TGTGCCAGCGGGGGGGAGGGGGGCCAGATTTATGAAAAACTGTTTTTT.